The 10 T cell receptor beta chains in this list originate from one sample, sequenced in a study of sequential checkpoint blockade in melanoma. Described treatment: randomized to nivolumab then ipilimumab (arm A) or the reverse (arm B). The assay was immunoSEQ multiplex PCR, and TCRdb's table has in-frame clones only and misses some. The sample records 8,000 to 10,000 clones, more than 20% being singletons. The source was tumor tissue (inferred from file names), collected from a patient given nivolumab and ipilimumab in sequence. The origin of the receptors is a human donor with melanoma.

The CDR3 loop reads CASTLDFETEAFF. The CDR3 coding sequence is TGTGCCAGCACCTTGGACTTCGAGACTGAAGCTTTCTTT. This chain joins TRBV9 and TRBJ1-1; the D is unclear. Germline values: CDR1 SGDLS, CDR2 YYNGEE. V was trimmed by 6 bases and J by 5 bases, leaving 14 bases between them. This CDR3 is built from 13 residues.

This clone was seen a handful of times. The chain is built from TRBV6-8 and TRBJ2-3; D possibly corresponds to TRBD1 (7 bases). Germline-derived CDR1 and CDR2 are MNHGY and SAAAGT. The CDR3 spans 17 residues. V lost 0 bases, J lost 0 bases, and 13 bases lay in between. CDR3 residues: CASSYSRQGGSTDTQYF. DNA of the CDR3: TGTGCCAGCAGTTACTCGAGGCAGGGGGGAAGCACAGATACGCAGTATTTT.

This clone ranks as medium-sized. The chain joins TRBV11-3 to TRBJ2-7, with 12 bases that match TRBD1. This CDR3 comprises 15 residues. Per the germline V gene, CDR1 is SGHNT and CDR2 is YENEEA. V dropped 2 bases and J dropped 5; count of bases not matched to a gene: 4. CDR3 region: CASSLWDRGRNEQYF. In DNA, the CDR3 is TGTGCCAGCAGCTTATGGGACAGGGGGCGAAACGAGCAGTACTTC.

In this sample, this clone turned up many times. The rearrangement links TRBV6-8 to TRBJ1-1; tentatively, D is TRBD1 (5 bases). There are 13 residues in the CDR3. Germline V gene lookup returns CDR1 MNHGY and CDR2 SAAAGT. Trimming shortened V by 2 bases and J by 4 bases, and 8 bases separated the two germline ends. CDR3 sequence reads: CASSYGAATEAFF. CDR3 DNA: TGTGCCAGCAGTTACGGGGCGGCCACTGAAGCTTTCTTT.

This clone came up once. The rearrangement links TRBV10-1 to TRBJ2-3; 8 bases align to TRBD2. The CDR3 has 17 residues. The germline V gene encodes CDR1 WNHNN and CDR2 SYGVQD (reference sequence). V shed 0 bases, J shed 2 bases, and the junction held 7 bases outside the gene matches. The CDR3 nucleotides are TGCGCCAGCAGTGAGTCCTCAAACGGGGGGGCCACAGATACGCAGTATTTT. It codes for CASSESSNGGATDTQYF.

This clone has a handful of counts. V usage is TRBV11-3 and J usage is TRBJ2-1, with D perhaps matching TRBD1 or TRBD2 (6 bases each). The CDR3 runs 16 residues. Trimming took off 7 bases at V and 3 bases at J, with 19 bases between the two ends. The germline CDR1 and CDR2 sequences are SGHNT and YENEEA. The CDR3 nucleotides are TGTGCCAGCAAACTTATGGCCAGGGGACTCTACAATGAGCAGTTCTTC. Protein product: CASKLMARGLYNEQFF. Combining the CDR3 with reference TRBV11-3 and TRBJ2-1 gives the whole variable domain EAGVVQSPRYKIIEKKQPVAFWCNPISGHNTLYWYLQNLGQGPELLIRYENEEAVDDSQLPKDRFSAERLKGVDSTLKIQPAELGDSAVYLCASKLMARGLYNEQFFGPGTRLTVL.

The chain uses TRBV29-1 and TRBJ2-2; D unclear. CDR1 is SQVTM, CDR2 ANQGSEA, per germline. The CDR3 has 13 residues. The V gene lost 0 bases and the J gene lost 1 base, with 3 bases spanning the gap. As DNA, the CDR3 is TGCAGCGTTGAAGAAGTGAACACCGGGGAGCTGTTTTTT. Translation: CSVEEVNTGELFF.

The CDR3 is CASSLKEGTENQPQHF. CDR3 DNA sequence: TGTGCCAGCTCACTAAAGGAAGGGACAGAGAATCAGCCCCAGCATTTT. The genes are TRBV18 and TRBJ1-5, with 7 bases fitting TRBD1. The CDR3 is 16 amino acids. Per germline, CDR1 KGHSH and CDR2 LQKENI. Trimming removed 4 bases from V and 4 bases from J; junction bases left unmatched: 10. Based on the CDR3 plus reference TRBV18 and TRBJ1-5, the full variable domain is NAGVMQNPRHLVRRRGQEARLRCSPMKGHSHVYWYRQLPEEGLKFMVYLQKENIIDESGMPKERFSAEFPKEGPSILRIQQVVRGDSAAYFCASSLKEGTENQPQHFGDGTRLSIL.

This clone is termed medium-sized (0.01 to 0.1%). This chain uses TRBV28 with TRBJ1-1; weak D call: TRBD1 (5 bases). The germline CDR1 and CDR2 sequences are MDHEN and SYDVKM. V was pared by 1 base and J by 0 bases, with 9 bases between. This CDR3 comprises 15 residues. CDR3 region: CASSLYRQLNTEAFF. DNA for the CDR3: TGTGCCAGCAGTTTATACCGACAGTTGAACACTGAAGCTTTCTTT.

This chain joins TRBV5-1 and TRBJ2-3; D might be TRBD1 or TRBD2, each matching 6 bases. The CDR3 has 15 residues. CDR1 is SGHRS, CDR2 YFSETQ, per germline. V lost 0 bases to trimming and J lost 1 base, with 9 bases between them. The CDR3 is CASSLEGGRTDTQYF. CDR3 nucleotides: TGCGCCAGCAGCTTGGAGGGGGGCCGCACAGATACGCAGTATTTT.